This T cell receptor (beta chain) was recorded in a study of vaccination and CD4 T cells after COVID-19. In the study overall: The convalescents comprised six males and four females, two of them Hispanic. Three convalescent patients gave samples at day 14 post-vaccination, and they were sampled again at days 161 to 241 post-vaccination.

Germline assignment: CDR1 DFQATT and CDR2 SNEGSKA (reference sequence). This CDR3 spans 14 amino acids. J gave up 2 bases and V 6 bases, and 7 bases lay outside the gene matches. Time point specified: late sampling 161 to 241 days after vaccination in a few convalescent patients. Treatment in this sample: roughly 10-day PBMC culture with coronavirus spike peptide pools or control peptides (ViraFEST assay). The Oncomine TCR Beta short-read assay was what sequenced the DNA obtained from cultured CD4+ T cells. Investigators obtained genomic DNA by extraction from cultured CD4+ T cells. MiXCR was run by TCRdb on the PCR reads, yielding one entry per CDR3 protein. The sample holds tens of thousands of distinct CDR3 sequences, about 35% seen once. About this clonotype itself: The antigen remains undetermined.

The chain carries TRBV20-1 and TRBJ2-7; 10 nucleotides agree with TRBD2. The source was CD4+ T cells from blood, cultured in vitro, collected about 7 months after SARS-CoV-2 vaccination. The receptor's source is a human donor who had recovered from COVID-19. The CDR3 coding sequence is TGCAGTGCCGCGACTAGCGGGCAAGCCTACGAGCAGTACTTC. Translation: CSAATSGQAYEQYF.